This is a list of T cell receptor beta chains from one sample in a study of T-cell memory formation after mild COVID-19. TCRdb analysed the 5' RACE reads with MiXCR anew, one entry per CDR3 protein. The sample consists of 45,000 to 55,000 distinct CDR3 sequences, 5.5% to 7.5% of them appearing once. The specimen was PBMCs or a T cell subset sorted from them (not recorded which). Receptors were obtained from a man between 18 and 35 years old who had mild COVID-19 (a few samples of this study predate the infection). Cell type and time point are not known. Each CDR3 is given with its conserved first and last residue. D genes are given only for firm matches. The size entry is marked missing in some rows and otherwise reads once, few, many or a size class.

cdr3_nt cdr3_aa j_call clone_size v_call d_call
TGCAGTGCTAGAGCCGGACAGTACTACGAGCAGTACTTC CSARAGQYYEQYF TRBJ2-7 many TRBV20-1 NA
TGCAGTGTTCACAGGGACTATGGCTACACCTTC CSVHRDYGYTF TRBJ1-2 few TRBV20-1 NA
TGCGCCAGCAGCCGCCCTACCCCGTCCCCCCTGAGCGATGAGCAGTTCTTC CASSRPTPSPLSDEQFF TRBJ2-1 NA TRBV5-1 NA
TGCGCCAGCAGCCCTAGTACTACCCACACAGATACGCAGTATTTT CASSPSTTHTDTQYF TRBJ2-3 many TRBV5-1 NA
TGTGCCAGCAGCTCGCGGACGGGCACAGATACGCAGTATTTT CASSSRTGTDTQYF TRBJ2-3 many TRBV7-2 NA
TGTGCCAGCAGCCCACAGGGGGCCGGCGGGGAGCTGTTTTTT CASSPQGAGGELFF TRBJ2-2 NA TRBV5-5 TRBD1
TGCGCCAGCAGCCAAGGACTAGCGGGGGCCTACTGGGCCACAGATACGCAGTATTTT CASSQGLAGAYWATDTQYF TRBJ2-3 NA TRBV4-3 TRBD2
TGTGCCAGCAGCTTAGCCCCCCAGTGGTTAGGGGAGACCCAGTACTTC CASSLAPQWLGETQYF TRBJ2-5 few TRBV11-2 NA
TGTGCCAGCAGCGTGTCCCCTGACAATGAGCAGTTCTTC CASSVSPDNEQFF TRBJ2-1 few TRBV9 NA
TGTGCCATCGCGGAGACCGCAAGACCTTTGGCTGGCTCCTACAATGAGCAGTTCTTC CAIAETARPLAGSYNEQFF TRBJ2-1 few TRBV10-3 NA
TGTGCCAGCAGCCCCCACGGGACAGGGGGTTTAGGGGGATCACCCCTCCACTTT CASSPHGTGGLGGSPLHF TRBJ1-6 few TRBV7-8 TRBD1
TGCAGCGTTCACGGACAGAACACTGAAGCTTTCTTT CSVHGQNTEAFF TRBJ1-1 few TRBV29-1 NA
TGTGCCAGCAGCGTAGCTCCCGCCGATGAGCAGTTCTTC CASSVAPADEQFF TRBJ2-1 many TRBV9 NA
TGTGCCAGCAGTTACTCGAACGCCCAGGGTGGCTACACCTTC CASSYSNAQGGYTF TRBJ1-2 few TRBV6-2/TRBV6-3 NA
TGTGCCAGCAGCTTGTCCGGGGGGTCCTACAATGAGCAGTTCTTC CASSLSGGSYNEQFF TRBJ2-1 many TRBV5-4 TRBD2
TGTGCCAGCAGCAAACTCCCCGGGAAGAACACCGGGGAGCTGTTTTTT CASSKLPGKNTGELFF TRBJ2-2 few TRBV21-1 NA
TGTGCCAGCAGACGAGTCGGGATACCCGGGGACACCATATATTTT CASRRVGIPGDTIYF TRBJ1-3 NA TRBV7-2 NA
TGTGCCAGCAGTTTACCTCGGGTAGCTCGCGAGACCCAGTACTTC CASSLPRVARETQYF TRBJ2-5 many TRBV12-3/TRBV12-4 NA
TGTGCCAGCAGTGTCGGGATTGAAGCTTTCTTT CASSVGIEAFF TRBJ1-1 few TRBV12-3/TRBV12-4 NA
TGCGCCAGCAGCTTGGTATGGGCTGGCGGGGAGCTGTTTTTT CASSLVWAGGELFF TRBJ2-2 few TRBV5-1 NA
TGCGCCAGCGGACGAAGGGCCACTGAAGCTTTCTTT CASGRRATEAFF TRBJ1-1 few TRBV5-1 NA
TGCGCCAGCAGCCAAGATTCAGGGACACCGTACGAGCAGTACTTC CASSQDSGTPYEQYF TRBJ2-7 NA TRBV4-1 NA
TGTGCCAGCGTGCCGGAATTTTTTCAGCCCCAGCATTTT CASVPEFFQPQHF TRBJ1-5 few TRBV6-1 NA